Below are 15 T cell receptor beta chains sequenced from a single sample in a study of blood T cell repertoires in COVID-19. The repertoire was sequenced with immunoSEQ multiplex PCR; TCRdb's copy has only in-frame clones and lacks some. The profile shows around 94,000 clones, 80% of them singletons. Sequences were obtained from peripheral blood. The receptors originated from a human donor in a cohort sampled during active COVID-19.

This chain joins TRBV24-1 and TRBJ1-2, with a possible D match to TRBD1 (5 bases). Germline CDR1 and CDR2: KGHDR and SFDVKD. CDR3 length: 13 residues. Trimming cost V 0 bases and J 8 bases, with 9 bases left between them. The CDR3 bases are TGTGCCACCAGTGATTTGAGGGGTGACGGCTACACCTTC. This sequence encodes CATSDLRGDGYTF.

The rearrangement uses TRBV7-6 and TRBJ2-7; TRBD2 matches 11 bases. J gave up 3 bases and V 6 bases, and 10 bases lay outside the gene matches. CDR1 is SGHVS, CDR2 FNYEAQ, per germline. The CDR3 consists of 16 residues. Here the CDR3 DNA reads TGTGCCAGCAGGAATACCGGGACTAGCGGTGACTACGAGCAGTACTTC. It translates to CASRNTGTSGDYEQYF.

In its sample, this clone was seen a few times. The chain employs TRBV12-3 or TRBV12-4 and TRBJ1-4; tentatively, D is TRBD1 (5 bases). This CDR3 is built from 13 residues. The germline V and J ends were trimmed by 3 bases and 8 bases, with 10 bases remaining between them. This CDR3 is CASSFQGEEKLFF. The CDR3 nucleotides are TGTGCCAGCAGTTTCCAGGGTGAGGAAAAACTGTTTTTT.

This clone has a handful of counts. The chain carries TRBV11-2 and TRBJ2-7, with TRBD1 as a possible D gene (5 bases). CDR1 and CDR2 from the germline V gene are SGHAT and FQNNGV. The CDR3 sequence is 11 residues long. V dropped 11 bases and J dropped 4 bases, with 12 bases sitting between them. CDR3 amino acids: CAQGKGYEQYF. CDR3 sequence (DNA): TGTGCCCAGGGAAAAGGATACGAGCAGTACTTC.

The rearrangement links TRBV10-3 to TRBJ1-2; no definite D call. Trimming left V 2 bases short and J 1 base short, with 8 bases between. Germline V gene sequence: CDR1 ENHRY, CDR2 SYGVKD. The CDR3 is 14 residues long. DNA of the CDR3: TGTGCCATCAGTGAGACAGACCATAACTATGGCTACACCTTC. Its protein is CAISETDHNYGYTF.

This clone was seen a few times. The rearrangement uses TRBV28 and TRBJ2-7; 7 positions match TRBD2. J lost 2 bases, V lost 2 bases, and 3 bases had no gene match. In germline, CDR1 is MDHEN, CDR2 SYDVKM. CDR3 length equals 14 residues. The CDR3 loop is CASSLEGRAYEQYF. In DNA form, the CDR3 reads TGTGCCAGCAGTTTAGAGGGGAGGGCCTACGAGCAGTACTTC.

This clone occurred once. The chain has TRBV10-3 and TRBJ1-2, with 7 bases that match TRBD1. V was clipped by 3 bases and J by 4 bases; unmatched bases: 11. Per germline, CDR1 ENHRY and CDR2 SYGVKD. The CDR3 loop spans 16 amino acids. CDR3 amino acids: CAISDLDRQGVYGYTF. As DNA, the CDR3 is TGTGCCATCAGTGACCTCGACCGTCAGGGGGTCTATGGCTACACCTTC.

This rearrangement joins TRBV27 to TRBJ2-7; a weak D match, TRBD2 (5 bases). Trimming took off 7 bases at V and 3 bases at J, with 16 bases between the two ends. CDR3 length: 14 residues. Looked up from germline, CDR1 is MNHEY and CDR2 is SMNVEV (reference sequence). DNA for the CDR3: TGTGCCAGCACCCAATACCGGGGAGTCTACGAGCAGTACTTC. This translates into CASTQYRGVYEQYF.

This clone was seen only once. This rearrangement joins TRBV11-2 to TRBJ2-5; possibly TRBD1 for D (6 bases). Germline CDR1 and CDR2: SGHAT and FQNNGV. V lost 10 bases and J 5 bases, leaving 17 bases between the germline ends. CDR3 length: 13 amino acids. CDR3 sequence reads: CATMGHNEETQYF. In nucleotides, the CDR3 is TGTGCCACCATGGGACATAACGAGGAGACCCAGTACTTC.

The CDR3 sequence: CASSRSQDSYQPQHF. CDR3 nucleotide sequence: TGTGCCAGCAGTCGCTCACAGGACAGTTATCAGCCCCAGCATTTT. This chain joins TRBV6-5 and TRBJ1-5, with D maybe TRBD1 (6 bases). This CDR3 contains 15 residues. Germline CDR1 MNHEY, CDR2 SVGAGI. V dropped 5 bases and J dropped 5 bases, with 16 bases sitting between them.

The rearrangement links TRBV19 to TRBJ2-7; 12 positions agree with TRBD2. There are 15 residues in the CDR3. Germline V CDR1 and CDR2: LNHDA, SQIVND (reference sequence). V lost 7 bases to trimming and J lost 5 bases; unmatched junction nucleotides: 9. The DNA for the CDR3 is TGTGCCAGTAAAAAGACTAGCGGGAGTTCCCACGAGCAGTACTTC. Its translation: CASKKTSGSSHEQYF.

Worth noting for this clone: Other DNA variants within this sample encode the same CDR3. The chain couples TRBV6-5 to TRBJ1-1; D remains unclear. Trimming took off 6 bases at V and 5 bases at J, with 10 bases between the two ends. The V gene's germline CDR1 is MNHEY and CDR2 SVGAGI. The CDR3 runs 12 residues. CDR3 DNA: TGTGCCAGCAGGGAGGGAGGGACTGAAGCTTTCTTT. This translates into CASREGGTEAFF.

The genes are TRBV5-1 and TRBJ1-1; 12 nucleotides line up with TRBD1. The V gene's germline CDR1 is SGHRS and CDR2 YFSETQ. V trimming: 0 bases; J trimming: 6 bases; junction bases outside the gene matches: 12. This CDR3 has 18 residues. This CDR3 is CASSLAPGQGARRAEAFF. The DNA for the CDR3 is TGCGCCAGCAGCTTGGCCCCGGGACAGGGGGCGCGTAGAGCTGAAGCTTTCTTT.

CDR3 coding DNA: TGTGCCACCAGTGATGAGGCGGGAGGGCCCCTAAGGGGACAGTTCTTC. Its translation is CATSDEAGGPLRGQFF. V usage is TRBV24-1 and J usage is TRBJ2-1; TRBD2 agrees at 9 bases. J lost 13 bases, V lost 3 bases, and 15 bases had no gene match. The CDR3 is 16 residues long. Germline V lookup: CDR1 KGHDR, CDR2 SFDVKD.

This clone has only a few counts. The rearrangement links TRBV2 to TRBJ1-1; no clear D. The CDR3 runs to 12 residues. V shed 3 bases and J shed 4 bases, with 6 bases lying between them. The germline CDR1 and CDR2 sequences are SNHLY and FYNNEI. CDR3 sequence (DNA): TGTGCCAGCAGTGAGTCGGGCACTGAAGCTTTCTTT. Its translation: CASSESGTEAFF.